Below, 13 T cell receptor beta chains from the same sample are listed, as sequenced in a study of T cell responses to AZD1222 COVID-19 vaccine. Assay used: immunoSEQ multiplex PCR; TCRdb lists only in-frame clones, some missing. The table has about 130,000 clones, roughly 85% seen once; the top ten hold under 9.5%. Sequenced material: peripheral blood, taken on day 0 of AZD1222 vaccination. All receptors come from an adult in good health.

The gene calls are TRBV13 and TRBJ2-7; TRBD1 matches 12 bases. CDR3 size: 15 residues. Per germline, CDR1 PRHDT and CDR2 FYEKMQ (reference sequence). Losses at the gene ends were 5 bases for V and 4 bases for J; bases not matched to a gene: 6. In nucleotides, the CDR3 is TGTGCCAGCAGCCCTGGGACAGGGGGCAGGTACGAGCAGTACTTC. Translated, it gives CASSPGTGGRYEQYF.

The CDR3 DNA reads TGTGCCAGCAGCCAAGTAGCGCAAGACTATGGCTACACCTTC. Its translation is CASSQVAQDYGYTF. The chain joins TRBV14 to TRBJ1-2; D is ambiguous. Germline CDR1 reads SGHDN; CDR2 reads FVKESK. CDR3 length: 14 amino acids. Trimming took off 1 base at V and 3 bases at J, with 9 bases between the two ends.

This chain connects TRBV5-1 to TRBJ2-5; 8 nucleotides align to TRBD2. The CDR3 consists of 15 residues. In germline, CDR1 is SGHRS, CDR2 YFSETQ. V was pared by 4 bases and J by 5 bases, with 10 bases of the junction left unmatched. The CDR3 spells CASSTRSGTAETQYF. The CDR3 DNA is TGCGCCAGCAGCACCCGTAGCGGGACTGCGGAGACCCAGTACTTC.

The chain carries TRBV19 and TRBJ1-2; unclear D gene. There are 12 residues in the CDR3. Trimming took off 6 bases at V and 3 bases at J, with 8 bases between the two ends. Germline CDR1 LNHDA, CDR2 SQIVND (reference sequence). The DNA for the CDR3 is TGTGCCAGTAGGAGCAAGGACTATGGCTACACCTTC. Protein product: CASRSKDYGYTF.

The J gene is TRBJ1-5, the V gene TRBV12-5; 9 bases are shared with TRBD1. This CDR3 is built from 16 residues. V trimming: 5 bases; J trimming: 5 bases; junction bases outside the gene matches: 10. Germline CDR1 is LGHNT and CDR2 is FRNRAP. The CDR3 DNA is TGTGCTAGTGGTCCACCGGGACAGGGCTTATATCAGCCCCAGCATTTT. It is translated as CASGPPGQGLYQPQHF.

The chain joins TRBV27 to TRBJ1-1; the match to TRBD1 covers 8 bases. The junction had 5 bases not matched to a gene; V was cut back by 7 bases and J by 1 base. The CDR3 runs 14 residues. Germline CDR1 and CDR2: MNHEY and SMNVEV (reference sequence). CDR3 protein: CASNSGGRNTEAFF. Here the CDR3 DNA reads TGTGCCAGCAATTCAGGGGGCCGGAACACTGAAGCTTTCTTT.

V is TRBV6-5 and J is TRBJ1-5; D may be TRBD1 (6 bases). The germline V and J ends were trimmed by 4 bases and 5 bases, with 15 bases remaining between them. The CDR3 loop spans 15 amino acids. CDR1 is MNHEY and CDR2 is SVGAGI in the germline V gene. This chain's CDR3 is CASSCVGGWDQPQHF. The CDR3 coding sequence is TGTGCCAGCAGTTGTGTAGGGGGTTGGGATCAGCCCCAGCATTTT.

The chain recombines TRBV4-1 with TRBJ1-1; 7 positions agree with TRBD1. The CDR3 runs to 15 residues. Trimming at V came to 3 bases and at J to 1 base, leaving 5 bases not matched to a gene. Germline V gives CDR1 MGHRA, CDR2 YSYEKL. The CDR3 DNA sequence: TGCGCCAGCAGCCATAGGGACAGCAAGAACACTGAAGCTTTCTTT. Encoded protein: CASSHRDSKNTEAFF.

This rearrangement joins TRBV9 to TRBJ2-5; tentatively, D is TRBD1 (7 bases). Germline-derived CDR1 and CDR2 are SGDLS and YYNGEE. The CDR3 sequence is 15 residues long. Trimming left V 1 base short and J 5 bases short, with 15 bases between. CDR3 bases: TGTGCCAGCAGCGTATACCAGGGGGGTTCGGAGACCCAGTACTTC. Residues: CASSVYQGGSETQYF.

The rearrangement uses TRBV5-4 and TRBJ2-2; TRBD1 matches 11 bases. J gave up 4 bases and V 3 bases, and 14 bases lay outside the gene matches. Germline CDR1 SGHNT, CDR2 YYREEE (reference sequence). This CDR3 comprises 19 residues. DNA of the CDR3: TGTGCCAGCAGCTCCCCTACCCCCGGGACAGGGGGTAGCACCGGGGAGCTGTTTTTT. Its protein product is CASSSPTPGTGGSTGELFF.

The genes are TRBV9 and TRBJ1-6; tentative D call: TRBD1 (5 bases). Germline V gene lookup returns CDR1 SGDLS and CDR2 YYNGEE. The CDR3 loop spans 15 amino acids. Trimming removed 7 bases from V and 14 bases from J, with 25 bases in between. This chain's CDR3 is CASGKAGQGAETLHF. CDR3 DNA: TGTGCCAGCGGGAAGGCCGGGCAGGGTGCGGAGACCCTCCACTTT.

The chain joins TRBV9 to TRBJ2-2, with D perhaps matching TRBD1 (5 bases). Germline V gives CDR1 SGDLS, CDR2 YYNGEE. V dropped 1 base and J dropped 0 bases, with 16 bases sitting between them. CDR3 length: 18 residues. The CDR3 coding sequence is TGTGCCAGCAGCGTAAGTCCAGGGTTGGCAGCGAACACCGGGGAGCTGTTTTTT. Translation: CASSVSPGLAANTGELFF. Using reference TRBV9 and TRBJ2-2 for the parts outside the CDR3, the full variable domain is DSGVTQTPKHLITATGQRVTLRCSPRSGDLSVYWYQQSLDQGLQFLIQYYNGEERAKGNILERFSAQQFPDLHSELNLSSLELGDSALYFCASSVSPGLAANTGELFFGEGSRLTVL.

The CDR3 sequence: CSVERQAYNEQFF. The CDR3 DNA follows: TGCAGCGTTGAACGACAGGCCTACAATGAGCAGTTCTTC. V and J are TRBV29-1 and TRBJ2-1; tentative D call: TRBD1 (6 bases). The V gene's germline CDR1 is SQVTM and CDR2 ANQGSEA. The V end was cut by 2 bases, the J end by 2 bases, with 7 bases between. This CDR3 comprises 13 residues.